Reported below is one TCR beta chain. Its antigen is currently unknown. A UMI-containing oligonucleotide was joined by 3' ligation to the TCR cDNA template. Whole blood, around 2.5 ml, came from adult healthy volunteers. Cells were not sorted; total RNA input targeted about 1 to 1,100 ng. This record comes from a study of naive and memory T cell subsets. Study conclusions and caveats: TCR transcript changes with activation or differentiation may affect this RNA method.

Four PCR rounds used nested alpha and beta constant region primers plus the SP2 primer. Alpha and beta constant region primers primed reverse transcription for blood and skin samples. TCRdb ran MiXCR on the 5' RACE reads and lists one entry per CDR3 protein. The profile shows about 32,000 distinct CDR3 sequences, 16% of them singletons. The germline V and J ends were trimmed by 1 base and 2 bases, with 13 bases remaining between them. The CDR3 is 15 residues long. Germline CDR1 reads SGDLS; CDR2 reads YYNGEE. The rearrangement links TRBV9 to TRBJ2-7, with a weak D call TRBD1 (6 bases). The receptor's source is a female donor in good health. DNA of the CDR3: TGTGCCAGCAGCGTATCGGGGACACCCACCTACGAGCAGTACTTC. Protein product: CASSVSGTPTYEQYF.